This T cell receptor beta chain was observed in a study of vaccination and CD4 T cells after COVID-19. Treatment described: roughly 10-day PBMC culture with coronavirus spike peptide pools or control peptides (ViraFEST assay). Positive tests by PCR, dated March to December 2020, predated US Alpha, Beta and Delta variants. Trimming took 3 bases from V and 4 from J, leaving 11 bases between them. CDR3 length: 13 amino acids. From germline, CDR1 is DFQATT and CDR2 SNEGSKA (reference sequence). The Oncomine TCR Beta short-read assay sequenced DNA from cultured CD4+ T cells. TCRdb reprocessed the PCR reads via MiXCR and lists one record per CDR3 protein. This table has under 20,000 distinct CDR3 sequences, about half appearing once. On this clonotype itself: Its antigen remains unidentified.

This sequence was found in a human donor who had recovered from COVID-19. The starting material was CD4+ T cells from blood, cultured in vitro, obtained before SARS-CoV-2 vaccination. This chain joins TRBV20-1 and TRBJ2-3; D remains ambiguous. The CDR3: CSASFQFSDTQYF. Written as DNA, the CDR3 is TGCAGTGCTAGTTTTCAGTTTTCAGATACGCAGTATTTT.